The 6 T cell receptor beta chains below were found in one sample sequenced in a study of control samples from healthy donors and cancer patients. Assay used: immunoSEQ multiplex PCR; TCRdb lists only in-frame clones, some missing. In the table there are approximately 49,000 clones, 65% to 90% of which are singletons. The specimen sequenced was PBMCs. The receptors here all came from a woman aged 50 to 65 with lung cancer.

The chain combines TRBV10-3 with TRBJ2-7; TRBD1 aligns across 8 bases. V trimming: 3 bases; J trimming: 2 bases; junction bases outside the gene matches: 6. The germline CDR1 and CDR2 sequences are ENHRY and SYGVKD. The CDR3 totals 15 residues. Here the CDR3 DNA reads TGTGCCATCAGTGATCGGACAGGGACTCCCTACGAGCAGTACTTC. Amino acid sequence: CAISDRTGTPYEQYF.

CDR3 residues: CASSLKAGLTDTQYF. DNA for the CDR3: TGTGCCAGCAGCTTGAAAGCGGGCCTCACAGATACGCAGTATTTT. The V gene is TRBV7-9, the J gene TRBJ2-3, with D possibly being TRBD2 (6 bases). Trimming cost V 3 bases and J 2 bases, with 12 bases left between them. CDR3 length equals 15 residues. Germline CDR1 and CDR2: SEHNR and FQNEAQ (reference sequence).

The genes are TRBV6-2 or TRBV6-3 and TRBJ1-6; 7 bases are shared with TRBD1. CDR1 and CDR2 (germline): MNHEY, SVGEGT. V was clipped by 3 bases and J by 8 bases; unmatched bases: 1. The CDR3 totals 13 residues. The chain's CDR3 is CASSYTGDSPLHF. The CDR3 DNA is TGTGCCAGCAGTTATACAGGGGATTCACCCCTCCACTTT.

The gene calls are TRBV7-9 and TRBJ2-1; D remains ambiguous. The germline gives CDR1 SEHNR, CDR2 FQNEAQ (reference sequence). Trimming left V 3 bases short and J 0 bases short, with 9 bases between. The CDR3 runs 15 residues. The CDR3 spells CASSFTEISYNEQFF. CDR3 coding DNA: TGTGCCAGCAGCTTTACAGAGATCTCCTACAATGAGCAGTTCTTC.

CDR3 sequence (DNA): TGTGCCAGCAGCTCCTGGACAGGGATTGGAGATCAGCCCCAGCATTTT. Translating it yields CASSSWTGIGDQPQHF. The V gene is TRBV7-9, the J gene TRBJ1-5, with 8 bases lining up with TRBD1. V was pared by 4 bases and J by 5 bases, with 10 bases of the junction left unmatched. CDR1 is SEHNR and CDR2 is FQNEAQ in the germline V gene (reference sequence). This CDR3 is 16 amino acids long.

The V call is TRBV20-1, the J call TRBJ1-2, with 9 nucleotides matching TRBD1. Germline V gene lookup returns CDR1 DFQATT and CDR2 SNEGSKA (reference sequence). The CDR3 covers 15 residues. The V and J ends lost 3 bases and 7 bases, in that order; junction bases with no gene match: 12. The CDR3: CSASPSGQGLGGYTF. DNA of the CDR3: TGCAGTGCTAGTCCTTCGGGACAGGGACTCGGTGGCTACACCTTC.